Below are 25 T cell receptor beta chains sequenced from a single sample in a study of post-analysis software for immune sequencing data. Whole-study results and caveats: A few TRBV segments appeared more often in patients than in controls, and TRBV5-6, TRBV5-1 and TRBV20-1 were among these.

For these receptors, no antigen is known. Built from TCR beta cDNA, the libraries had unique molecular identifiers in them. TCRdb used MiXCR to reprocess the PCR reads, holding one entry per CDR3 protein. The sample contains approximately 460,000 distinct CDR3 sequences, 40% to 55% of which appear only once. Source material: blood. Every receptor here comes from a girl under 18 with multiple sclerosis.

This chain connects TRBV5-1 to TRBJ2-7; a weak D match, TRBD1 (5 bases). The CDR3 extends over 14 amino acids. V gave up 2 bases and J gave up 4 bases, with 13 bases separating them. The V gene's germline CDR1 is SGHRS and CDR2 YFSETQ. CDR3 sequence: CASSLGVNRYEQYF. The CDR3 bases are TGCGCCAGCAGCTTAGGGGTAAACCGGTACGAGCAGTACTTC.

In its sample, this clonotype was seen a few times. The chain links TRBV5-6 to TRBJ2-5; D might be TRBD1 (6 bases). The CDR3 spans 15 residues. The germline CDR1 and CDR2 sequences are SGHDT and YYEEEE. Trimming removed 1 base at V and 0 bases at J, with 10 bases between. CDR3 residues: CASSLIDRHQETQYF. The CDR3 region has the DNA TGTGCCAGCAGCTTGATCGACAGGCACCAAGAGACCCAGTACTTC.

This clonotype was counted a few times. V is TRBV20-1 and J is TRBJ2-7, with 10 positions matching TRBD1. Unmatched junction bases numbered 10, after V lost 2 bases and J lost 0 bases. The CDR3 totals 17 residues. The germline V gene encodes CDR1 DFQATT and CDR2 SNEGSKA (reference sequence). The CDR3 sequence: CSARQPGQGKSSYEQYF. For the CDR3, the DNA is TGCAGTGCTAGACAACCGGGACAGGGGAAAAGCTCCTACGAGCAGTACTTC.

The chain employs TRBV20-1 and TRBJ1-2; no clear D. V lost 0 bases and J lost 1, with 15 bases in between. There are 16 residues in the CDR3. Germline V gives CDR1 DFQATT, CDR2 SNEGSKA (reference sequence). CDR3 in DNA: TGCAGTGCTAGAGATCGGAGGAGCAGGCTTAACTATGGCTACACCTTC. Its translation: CSARDRRSRLNYGYTF.

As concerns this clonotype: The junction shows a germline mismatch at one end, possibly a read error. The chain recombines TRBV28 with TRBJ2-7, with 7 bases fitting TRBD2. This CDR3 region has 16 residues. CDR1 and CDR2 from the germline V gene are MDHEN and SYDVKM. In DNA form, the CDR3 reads TGTGCCAGTAGTTTATCCGGGGGAGGGAACTCCTACGAGCAGTACTTC. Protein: CASSLSGGGNSYEQYF.

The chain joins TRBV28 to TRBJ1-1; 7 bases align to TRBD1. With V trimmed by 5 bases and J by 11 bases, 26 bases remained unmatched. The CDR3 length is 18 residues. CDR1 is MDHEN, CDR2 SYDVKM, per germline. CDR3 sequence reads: CASSIISTGATLAFRAFF. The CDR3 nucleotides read TGTGCCAGCAGTATCATCTCCACAGGGGCGACGTTGGCATTTCGCGCTTTCTTT.

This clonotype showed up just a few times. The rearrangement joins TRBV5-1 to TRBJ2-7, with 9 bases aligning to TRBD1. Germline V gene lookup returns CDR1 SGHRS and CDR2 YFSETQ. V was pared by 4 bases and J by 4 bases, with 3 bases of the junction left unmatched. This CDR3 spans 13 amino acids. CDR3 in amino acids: CASSGGTGYEQYF. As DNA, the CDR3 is TGCGCCAGCAGCGGCGGGACAGGGTACGAGCAGTACTTC.

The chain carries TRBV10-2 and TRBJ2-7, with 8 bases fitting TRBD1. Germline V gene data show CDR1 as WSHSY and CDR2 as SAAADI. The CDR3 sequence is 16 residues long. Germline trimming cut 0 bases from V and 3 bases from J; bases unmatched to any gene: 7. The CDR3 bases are TGCGCCAGCAGTGAGTCGGGGACAGGAGGCTTCTACGAGCAGTACTTC. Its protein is CASSESGTGGFYEQYF.

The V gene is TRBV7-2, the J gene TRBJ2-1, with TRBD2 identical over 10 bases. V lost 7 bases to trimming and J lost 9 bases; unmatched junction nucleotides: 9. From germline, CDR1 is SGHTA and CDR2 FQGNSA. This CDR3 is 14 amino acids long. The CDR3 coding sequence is TGTGCCAGCAACACAGCGGGAGGGATAGGTGAGCAGTTCTTC. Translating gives CASNTAGGIGEQFF.

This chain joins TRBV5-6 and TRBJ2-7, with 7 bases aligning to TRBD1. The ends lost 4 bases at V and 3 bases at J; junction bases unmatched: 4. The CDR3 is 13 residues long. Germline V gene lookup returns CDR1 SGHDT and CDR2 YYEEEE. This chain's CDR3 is CASSQTGDYEQYF. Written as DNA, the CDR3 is TGTGCCAGCAGCCAAACAGGGGACTACGAGCAGTACTTC.

CDR3 bases: TGTGCCAGCAGCTTGTTGTGGACCGTAATTCCCTACGAGCAGTACTTC. Translating it yields CASSLLWTVIPYEQYF. The chain recombines TRBV5-6 with TRBJ2-7; D gene unclear. CDR1 is SGHDT and CDR2 is YYEEEE in the germline V gene. Trimming removed 1 base at V and 2 bases at J, with 16 bases between. The CDR3 has 16 amino acids.

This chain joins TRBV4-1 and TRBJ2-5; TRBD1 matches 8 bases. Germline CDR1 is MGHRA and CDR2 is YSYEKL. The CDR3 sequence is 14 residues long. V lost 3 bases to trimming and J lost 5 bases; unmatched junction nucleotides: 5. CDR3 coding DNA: TGCGCCAGCAGCCAGACAGGGGTCCGGGAGACCCAGTACTTC. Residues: CASSQTGVRETQYF.

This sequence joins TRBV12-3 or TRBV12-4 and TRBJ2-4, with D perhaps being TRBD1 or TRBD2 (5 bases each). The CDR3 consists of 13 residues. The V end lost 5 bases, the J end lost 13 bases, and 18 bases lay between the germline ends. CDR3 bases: TGTGCCAGCAGTCAGGCGGCGGCCTGGGGGCAGTACTTC. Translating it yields CASSQAAAWGQYF.

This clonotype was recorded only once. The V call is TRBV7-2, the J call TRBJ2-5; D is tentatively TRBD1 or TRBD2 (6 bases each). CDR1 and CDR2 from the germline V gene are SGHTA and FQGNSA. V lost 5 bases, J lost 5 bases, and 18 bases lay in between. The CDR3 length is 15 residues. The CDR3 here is CASSHRPKGGETQYF. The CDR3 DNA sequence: TGTGCCAGCAGCCACCGACCCAAAGGGGGGGAGACCCAGTACTTC.

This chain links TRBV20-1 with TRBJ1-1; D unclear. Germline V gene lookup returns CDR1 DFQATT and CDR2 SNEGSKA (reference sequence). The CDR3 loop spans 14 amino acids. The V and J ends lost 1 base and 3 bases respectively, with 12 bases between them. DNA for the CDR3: TGCAGTGCTAGAGCCTCGGGCGGCTACACTGAAGCTTTCTTT. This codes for CSARASGGYTEAFF.

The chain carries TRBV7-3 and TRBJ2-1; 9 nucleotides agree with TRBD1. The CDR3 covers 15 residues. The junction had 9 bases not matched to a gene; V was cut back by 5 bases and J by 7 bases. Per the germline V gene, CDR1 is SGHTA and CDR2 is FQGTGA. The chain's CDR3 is CASSPSRTGVNEQFF. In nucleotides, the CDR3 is TGTGCCAGCAGCCCGTCTAGGACAGGGGTGAATGAGCAGTTCTTC.

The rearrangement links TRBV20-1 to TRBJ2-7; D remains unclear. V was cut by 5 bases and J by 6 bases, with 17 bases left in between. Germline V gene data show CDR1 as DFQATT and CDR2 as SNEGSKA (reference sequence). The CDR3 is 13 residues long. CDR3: CSAPHPFEGEQYF. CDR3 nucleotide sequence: TGCAGTGCTCCACACCCTTTTGAAGGCGAGCAGTACTTC.

As DNA, the CDR3 is TGCAGTGCCGATCGGGGCTCCCCTTCCTACAATGAGCAGTTCTTC. Protein product: CSADRGSPSYNEQFF. The V call is TRBV20-1, the J call TRBJ2-1, with D perhaps given as TRBD1 or TRBD2 (5 bases each). CDR3 length: 15 residues. The V and J ends lost 6 bases and 1 base respectively, with 16 bases between them. Germline values: CDR1 DFQATT, CDR2 SNEGSKA (reference sequence).

The CDR3 loop is CSARLRTAKDYGYTF. DNA for the CDR3: TGCAGTGCTAGATTAAGGACCGCAAAGGACTATGGCTACACCTTC. V and J are TRBV20-1 and TRBJ1-2; D gene unclear. The germline gives CDR1 DFQATT, CDR2 SNEGSKA (reference sequence). The V gene lost 2 bases and the J gene lost 3 bases, with 16 bases spanning the gap. This CDR3 contains 15 residues.

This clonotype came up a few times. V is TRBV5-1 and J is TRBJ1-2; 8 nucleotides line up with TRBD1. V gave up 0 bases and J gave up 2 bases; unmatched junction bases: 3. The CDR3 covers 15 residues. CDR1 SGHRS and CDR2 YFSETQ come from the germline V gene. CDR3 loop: CASSLGQGANYGYTF. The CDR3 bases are TGCGCCAGCAGCTTGGGTCAGGGGGCAAACTATGGCTACACCTTC.

DNA of the CDR3: TGTGCCAGCAGCTTACGAAGGGAACAGGGTACTGAAGCTTTCTTT. Translating gives CASSLRREQGTEAFF. This chain links TRBV7-3 with TRBJ1-1; TRBD1 might be the D (6 bases). V shed 2 bases and J shed 5 bases, with 15 bases lying between them. Germline V gives CDR1 SGHTA, CDR2 FQGTGA. CDR3 length: 15 amino acids.

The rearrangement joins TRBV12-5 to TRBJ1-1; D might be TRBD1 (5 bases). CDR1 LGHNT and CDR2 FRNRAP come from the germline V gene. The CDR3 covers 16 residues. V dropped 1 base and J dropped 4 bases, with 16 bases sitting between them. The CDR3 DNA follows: TGTGCTAGTGGTTTGGCTGTAGGGGAATCGACCACTGAAGCTTTCTTT. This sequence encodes CASGLAVGESTTEAFF. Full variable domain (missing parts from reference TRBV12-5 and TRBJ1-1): DARVTQTPRHKVTEMGQEVTMRCQPILGHNTVFWYRQTMMQGLELLAYFRNRAPLDDSGMPKDRFSAEMPDATLATLKIQPSEPRDSAVYFCASGLAVGESTTEAFFGQGTRLTVV.

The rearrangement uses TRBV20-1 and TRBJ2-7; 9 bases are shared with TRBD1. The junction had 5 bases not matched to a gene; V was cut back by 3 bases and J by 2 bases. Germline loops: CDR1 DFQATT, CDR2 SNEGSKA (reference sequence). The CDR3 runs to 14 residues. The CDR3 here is CSARPGQGTYEQYF. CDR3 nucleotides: TGCAGTGCTAGGCCCGGACAGGGGACCTACGAGCAGTACTTC.

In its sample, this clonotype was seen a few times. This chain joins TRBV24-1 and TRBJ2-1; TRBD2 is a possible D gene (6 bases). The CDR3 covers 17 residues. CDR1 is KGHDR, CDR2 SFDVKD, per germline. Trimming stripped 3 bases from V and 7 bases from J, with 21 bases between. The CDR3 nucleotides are TGTGCCACCAGTGATATATTCCGCGTGGGAGGTAGGAATGAGCAGTTCTTC. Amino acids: CATSDIFRVGGRNEQFF.

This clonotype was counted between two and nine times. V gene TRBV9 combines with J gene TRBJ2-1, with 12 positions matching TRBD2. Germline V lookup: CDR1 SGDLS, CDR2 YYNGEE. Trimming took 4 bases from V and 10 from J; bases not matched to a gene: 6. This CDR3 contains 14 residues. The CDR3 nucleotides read TGTGCCAGCAGCCCCGGGACTAGCGGGCACGAGCAGTTCTTC. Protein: CASSPGTSGHEQFF.